This TCR beta chain was documented in a study of blood T cell repertoires in COVID-19. In the study overall: Whether acute or convalescent, the COVID-19 samples came from the United States, Italy and Spain. From T cells, B-cell-depleted T cells, or PBMCs came the material, which was cDNA or gDNA.

The CDR3 runs to 15 residues. The V gene lost 9 bases and the J gene lost 1 base, with 18 bases spanning the gap. CDR1 and CDR2 (germline): MNHEY, SVGAGI. In the original processing: Estimation of nucleated cell counts was performed using reference gene primer amplification. The protocol was immunoSEQ multiplex PCR, while the TCRdb copy is restricted to in-frame clones and leaves out a portion. V, J and clone size reflect that table, while D and trimming were determined from the DNA. The data hold about 80,000 clones, with approximately 80% observed a single time. The chain combines TRBV6-5 with TRBJ1-1; no clear D gene. Material for sequencing was peripheral blood. This clonotype was sampled from a man at least 80 years old with acute or convalescent COVID-19. The CDR3, as DNA: TGTGCCAGTACGAGATTGGAGAGAGGGAACACTGAAGCTTTCTTT. It codes for CASTRLERGNTEAFF.